This TCR beta chain was profiled in a study of CD8+ T cells in alopecia areata. Study summary: Those patients who were treated received oral tofacitinib, which was given at 5 to 10 mg twice daily for moderate-to-severe alopecia areata. The study gave tofacitinib for 6 to 18 months, then 6 months off drug.

Both peripheral blood and punch biopsies of lesional scalp skin were obtained from patients who had alopecia areata. It was from PBMCs that CD4+ and CD8+ T cells were sorted. CDR3 length: 13 amino acids. Germline CDR1 is GTSNPN and CDR2 is SVGIG (reference sequence). The V and J ends lost 0 bases and 4 bases respectively, with 9 bases between them. Investigators isolated RNA and reverse transcribed it into cDNA to act as the sequencing template. Repertoires were generated with immunoSEQ multiplex PCR, while TCRdb's copy carries only in-frame clones and drops some. This table holds more than 150,000 clones, about 53% found once.

The source is a human donor with alopecia areata. The source was CD8+ T cells sorted from blood, collected at week 0. The chain recombines TRBV30 with TRBJ1-2; tentative D call: TRBD1 (6 bases). The CDR3 spells CAWSVSTGYGYTF. As DNA, the CDR3 is TGTGCCTGGAGTGTATCGACAGGCTATGGCTACACCTTC.